What follows describes a single T cell receptor beta chain. This record comes from a study of shared clonotypes between healthy human individuals. Germline values: CDR1 LNHDA, CDR2 SQIVND (reference sequence). The V and J ends lost 10 bases and 6 bases, in that order; junction bases with no gene match: 9. The CDR3 totals 14 residues. The repertoire was sequenced with immunoSEQ multiplex PCR; TCRdb's copy has only in-frame clones and lacks some. The data show approximately 530,000 clones, with approximately 94% seen just once and about 0.059% held by the top ten. The clonotype comes from a woman aged 30 to 39 in good health. Sequencing input: naive CD4+ T cells sorted from blood. Subset described: CD45RA+ positively selected. The V gene is TRBV19, the J gene TRBJ2-1; 10 positions agree with TRBD1. The CDR3: CATDRGRGSNEQFF. In nucleotides, the CDR3 is TGTGCCACCGACAGGGGGCGAGGTAGCAATGAGCAGTTCTTC. The full variable domain, rest sourced from reference TRBV19 and TRBJ2-1, is DGGITQSPKYLFRKEGQNVTLSCEQNLNHDAMYWYRQDPGQGLRLIYYSQIVNDFQKGDIAEGYSVSREKKESFPLTVTSAQKNPTAFYLCATDRGRGSNEQFFGPGTRLTVL.